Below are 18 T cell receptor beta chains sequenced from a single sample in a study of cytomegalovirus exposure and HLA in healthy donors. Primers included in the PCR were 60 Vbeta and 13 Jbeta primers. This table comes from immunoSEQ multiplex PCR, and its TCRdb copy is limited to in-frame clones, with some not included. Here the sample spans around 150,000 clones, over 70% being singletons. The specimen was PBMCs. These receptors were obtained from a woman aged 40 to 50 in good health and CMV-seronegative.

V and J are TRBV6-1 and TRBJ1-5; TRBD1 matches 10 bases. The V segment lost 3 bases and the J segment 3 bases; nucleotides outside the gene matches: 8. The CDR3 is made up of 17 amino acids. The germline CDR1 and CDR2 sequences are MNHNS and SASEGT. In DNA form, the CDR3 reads TGTGCCAGCAGTGAGTTTGGGGGACAGGGGATCAATCAGCCCCAGCATTTT. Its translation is CASSEFGGQGINQPQHF.

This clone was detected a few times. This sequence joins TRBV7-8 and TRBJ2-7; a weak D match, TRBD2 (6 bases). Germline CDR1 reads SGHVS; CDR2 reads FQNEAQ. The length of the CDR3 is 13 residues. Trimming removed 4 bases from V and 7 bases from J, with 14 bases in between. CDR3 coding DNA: TGTGCCAGCAGCTCGGGACTGTCTAAAGAGCAGTACTTC. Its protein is CASSSGLSKEQYF.

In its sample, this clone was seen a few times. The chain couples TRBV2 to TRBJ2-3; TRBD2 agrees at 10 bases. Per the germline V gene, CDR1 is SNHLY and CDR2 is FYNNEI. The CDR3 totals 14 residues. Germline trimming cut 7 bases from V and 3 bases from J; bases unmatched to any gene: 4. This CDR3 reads CASKASGRTDTQYF. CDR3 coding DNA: TGTGCCAGCAAGGCTAGCGGGAGAACAGATACGCAGTATTTT.

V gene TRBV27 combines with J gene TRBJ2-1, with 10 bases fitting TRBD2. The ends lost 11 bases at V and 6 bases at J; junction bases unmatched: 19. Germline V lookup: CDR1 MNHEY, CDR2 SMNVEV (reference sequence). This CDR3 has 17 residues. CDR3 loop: CAAGGLAGEGWGNEQFF. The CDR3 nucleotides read TGTGCCGCGGGAGGGCTAGCGGGAGAAGGGTGGGGCAATGAGCAGTTCTTC.

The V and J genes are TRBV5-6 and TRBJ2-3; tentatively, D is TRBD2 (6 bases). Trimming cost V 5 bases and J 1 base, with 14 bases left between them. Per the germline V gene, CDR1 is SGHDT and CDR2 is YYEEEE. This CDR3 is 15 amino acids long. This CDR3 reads CASSASGVRTDTQYF. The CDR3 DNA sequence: TGTGCCAGCAGTGCATCGGGGGTCCGCACAGATACGCAGTATTTT.

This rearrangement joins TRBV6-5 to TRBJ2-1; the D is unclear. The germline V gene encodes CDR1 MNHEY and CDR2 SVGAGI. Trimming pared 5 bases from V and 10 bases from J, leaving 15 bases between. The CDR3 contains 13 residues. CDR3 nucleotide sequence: TGTGCCAGCAGTGAAGCGCTTGTTAGCGAGCAGTTCTTC. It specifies CASSEALVSEQFF.

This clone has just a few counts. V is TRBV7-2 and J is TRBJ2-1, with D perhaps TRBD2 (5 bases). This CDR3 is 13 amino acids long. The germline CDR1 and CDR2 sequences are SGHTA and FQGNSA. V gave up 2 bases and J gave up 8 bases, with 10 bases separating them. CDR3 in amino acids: CASSLRGTHEQFF. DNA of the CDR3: TGTGCCAGCAGCTTACGGGGAACCCATGAGCAGTTCTTC.

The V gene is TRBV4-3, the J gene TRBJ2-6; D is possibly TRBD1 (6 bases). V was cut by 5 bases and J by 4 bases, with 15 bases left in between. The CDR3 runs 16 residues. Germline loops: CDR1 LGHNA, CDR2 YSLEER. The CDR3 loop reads CASSGTGPGGANVLTF. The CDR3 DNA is TGCGCCAGCAGCGGAACAGGGCCGGGAGGGGCCAACGTCCTGACTTTC.

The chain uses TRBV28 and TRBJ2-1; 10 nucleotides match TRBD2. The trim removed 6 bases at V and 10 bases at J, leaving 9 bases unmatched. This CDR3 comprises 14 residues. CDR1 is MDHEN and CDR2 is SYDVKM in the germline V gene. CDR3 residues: CASRRHPGLAEQFF. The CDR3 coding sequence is TGTGCCAGCAGACGTCACCCGGGACTAGCGGAGCAGTTCTTC.

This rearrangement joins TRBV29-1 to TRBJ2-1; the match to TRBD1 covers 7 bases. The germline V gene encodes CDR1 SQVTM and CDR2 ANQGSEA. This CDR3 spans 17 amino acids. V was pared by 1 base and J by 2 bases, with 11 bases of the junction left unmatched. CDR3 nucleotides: TGCAGCGTTGAAGGATACCGGGACAGCATAGCCTACAATGAGCAGTTCTTC. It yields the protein CSVEGYRDSIAYNEQFF.

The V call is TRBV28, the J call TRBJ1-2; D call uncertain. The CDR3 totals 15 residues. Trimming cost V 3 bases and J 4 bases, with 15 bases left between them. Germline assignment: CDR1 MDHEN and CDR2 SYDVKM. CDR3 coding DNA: TGTGCCAGCAGTTTCCCCATTTTTGGGAGCTATGGCTACACCTTC. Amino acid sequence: CASSFPIFGSYGYTF.

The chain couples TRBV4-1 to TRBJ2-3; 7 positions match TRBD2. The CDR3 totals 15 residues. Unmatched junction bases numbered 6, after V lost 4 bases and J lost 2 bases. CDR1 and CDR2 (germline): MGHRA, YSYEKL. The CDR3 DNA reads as TGCGCCAGCAGCCCCTCTAGCGGATACACAGATACGCAGTATTTT. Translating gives CASSPSSGYTDTQYF.

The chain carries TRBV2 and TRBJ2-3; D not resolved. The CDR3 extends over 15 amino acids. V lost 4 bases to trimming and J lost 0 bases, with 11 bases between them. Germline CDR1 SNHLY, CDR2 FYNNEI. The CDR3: CASSGGRPSTDTQYF. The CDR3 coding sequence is TGTGCCAGCAGTGGCGGTCGGCCTAGCACAGATACGCAGTATTTT.

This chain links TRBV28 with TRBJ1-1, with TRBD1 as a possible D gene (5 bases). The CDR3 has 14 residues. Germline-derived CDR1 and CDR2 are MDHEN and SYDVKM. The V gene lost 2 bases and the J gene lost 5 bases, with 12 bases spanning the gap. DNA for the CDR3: TGTGCCAGCAGTTTAGGCAGGGCCGGGACTGAAGCTTTCTTT. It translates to CASSLGRAGTEAFF. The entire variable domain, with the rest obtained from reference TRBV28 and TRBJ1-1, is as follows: DVKVTQSSRYLVKRTGEKVFLECVQDMDHENMFWYRQDPGLGLRLIYFSYDVKMKEKGDIPEGYSVSREKKERFSLILESASTNQTSMYLCASSLGRAGTEAFFGQGTRLTVV.

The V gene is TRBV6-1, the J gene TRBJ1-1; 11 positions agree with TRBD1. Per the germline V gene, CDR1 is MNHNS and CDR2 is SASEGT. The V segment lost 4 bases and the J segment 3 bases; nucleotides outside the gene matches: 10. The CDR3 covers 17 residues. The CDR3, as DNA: TGTGCCAGCAGTGCGGACAGGGGGCAATCGTGGGACACTGAAGCTTTCTTT. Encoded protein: CASSADRGQSWDTEAFF.

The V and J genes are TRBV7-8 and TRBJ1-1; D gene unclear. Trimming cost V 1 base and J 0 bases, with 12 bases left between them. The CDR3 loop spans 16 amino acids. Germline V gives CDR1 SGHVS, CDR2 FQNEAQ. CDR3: CASSLVAGGVNTEAFF. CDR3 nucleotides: TGTGCCAGCAGCTTAGTGGCAGGTGGTGTGAACACTGAAGCTTTCTTT.

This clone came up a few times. DNA of the CDR3: TGTGCCAGCAGCCTCTCCCCGACAGTGAACACTGAAGCTTTCTTT. Translated: CASSLSPTVNTEAFF. The chain joins TRBV7-3 to TRBJ1-1, with D perhaps matching TRBD1 (5 bases). The ends were cut back, 5 bases at V and 0 bases at J, with 13 bases in the middle. The germline CDR1 and CDR2 sequences are SGHTA and FQGTGA. The CDR3 has 15 residues.

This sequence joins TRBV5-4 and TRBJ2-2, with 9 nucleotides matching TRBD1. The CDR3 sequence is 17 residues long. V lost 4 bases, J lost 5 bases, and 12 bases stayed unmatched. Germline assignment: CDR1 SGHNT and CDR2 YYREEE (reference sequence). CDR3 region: CASSPGGTGRTTGELFF. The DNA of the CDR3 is TGTGCCAGCAGCCCAGGGGGGACAGGGAGGACGACCGGGGAGCTGTTTTTT.